The 30 T cell receptor beta chains below all came from one sample that was sequenced in a study of blood T cell repertoires in COVID-19. TCRdb's copy holds only in-frame clones and misses some; the assay was immunoSEQ multiplex PCR. Of fewer than 150,000 clones in the sample, approximately 87% were seen once. The sample taken for sequencing was peripheral blood. These receptors all come from a woman aged 55 to 70 with acute or convalescent COVID-19.

The rearrangement uses TRBV2 and TRBJ2-2; 10 nucleotides line up with TRBD1. Per germline, CDR1 SNHLY and CDR2 FYNNEI. The CDR3 is 15 amino acids. With V trimmed by 7 bases and J by 3 bases, 5 bases remained unmatched. The DNA of the CDR3 is TGTGCCAGCAAGAAGGGGACAGGGGACACCGGGGAGCTGTTTTTT. It is translated as CASKKGTGDTGELFF.

This clone is a singleton in its sample. CDR3 protein: CASTQTEAAGSGELFF. In nucleotides, the CDR3 is TGTGCCAGCACCCAAACTGAGGCCGCGGGTTCCGGGGAGCTGTTTTTT. The chain couples TRBV2 to TRBJ2-2; tentative D call: TRBD2 (5 bases). CDR1 and CDR2 (germline): SNHLY, FYNNEI. There are 16 residues in the CDR3. Trimming removed 7 bases from V and 6 bases from J, with 21 bases in between.

This sequence joins TRBV11-2 and TRBJ2-3, with 15 bases fitting TRBD2. This CDR3 comprises 16 residues. V lost 5 bases, J lost 6 bases, and 6 bases stayed unmatched. CDR1 and CDR2 from the germline V gene are SGHAT and FQNNGV. The CDR3 protein is CASSGGLAGGRDTQYF. CDR3 coding DNA: TGTGCCAGCAGCGGGGGACTAGCGGGAGGCCGTGATACGCAGTATTTT.

This rearrangement joins TRBV2 to TRBJ2-1; 12 bases fit TRBD2. This CDR3 is 15 amino acids long. Germline CDR1 is SNHLY and CDR2 is FYNNEI. V lost 7 bases to trimming and J lost 7 bases; unmatched junction nucleotides: 8. CDR3 DNA: TGTGCCAGCATTCCTCTAGCGGGAGGGTTGAATGAGCAGTTCTTC. Its protein is CASIPLAGGLNEQFF.

This chain links TRBV3-1 (or the pseudogene TRBV3-2) with TRBJ2-7; no clear D. Trimming left V 2 bases short and J 2 bases short, with 10 bases between. Germline V CDR1 and CDR2: LGHDT, YNNKEL (reference sequence). The CDR3 is made up of 14 amino acids. The CDR3 spells CASSQMPGTYEQYF. Here the CDR3 DNA reads TGTGCCAGCAGCCAAATGCCAGGAACCTACGAGCAGTACTTC.

The chain couples TRBV18 to TRBJ2-3, with 10 bases fitting TRBD1. Germline V gives CDR1 KGHSH, CDR2 LQKENI. The CDR3 runs to 15 residues. Losses at the gene ends were 5 bases for V and 3 bases for J; bases not matched to a gene: 5. CDR3 amino acids: CASSFGQGVTDTQYF. As DNA, the CDR3 is TGTGCCAGCTCATTCGGACAGGGGGTAACAGATACGCAGTATTTT.

The chain is built from TRBV6-5 and TRBJ2-3, with 8 bases identical to TRBD2. This CDR3 is 15 amino acids long. After removal of 5 bases from V and 2 bases from J, the junction contained 6 bases not matched to a gene. CDR1 MNHEY and CDR2 SVGAGI come from the germline V gene. The CDR3 loop reads CASSHTSGSTDTQYF. The CDR3 DNA is TGTGCCAGCAGTCATACTAGCGGATCCACAGATACGCAGTATTTT.

V and J are TRBV3-1 (or the pseudogene TRBV3-2) and TRBJ1-5, with D hard to call. V was trimmed by 1 base and J by 2 bases, leaving 12 bases between them. Germline V gene data show CDR1 as LGHDT and CDR2 as YNNKEL (reference sequence). The CDR3 consists of 16 residues. CDR3 loop: CASSQGVGSGNQPQHF. The CDR3 nucleotides are TGTGCCAGCAGCCAAGGCGTGGGCTCGGGCAATCAGCCCCAGCATTTT.

This chain joins TRBV5-4 and TRBJ1-1; TRBD1 is a possible D gene (5 bases). Germline V gives CDR1 SGHNT, CDR2 YYREEE (reference sequence). V shed 0 bases and J shed 2 bases, with 8 bases lying between them. This CDR3 contains 14 residues. For the CDR3, the DNA is TGTGCCAGCAGCTTGGGGGGCAGCAACACTGAAGCTTTCTTT. Translation gives CASSLGGSNTEAFF.

The chain is built from TRBV30 and TRBJ2-1; D may be TRBD2 (6 bases). V was clipped by 7 bases and J by 7 bases, with 20 bases between them. There are 14 residues in the CDR3. Germline V gives CDR1 GTSNPN, CDR2 SVGIG (reference sequence). The CDR3 region is CASHRISGFNEQFF. CDR3 DNA sequence: TGTGCCTCACACCGTATTAGCGGTTTTAATGAGCAGTTCTTC.

The rearrangement uses TRBV2 and TRBJ1-1; D is possibly TRBD1 (5 bases). CDR1 is SNHLY and CDR2 is FYNNEI in the germline V gene. The CDR3 loop spans 14 amino acids. Between the trimmed V and J ends, which lost 1 base and 1 base, there was a span of 7 bases. The CDR3 sequence is CASSEGRGNTEAFF. The CDR3 DNA sequence: TGTGCCAGCAGTGAAGGGAGGGGGAACACTGAAGCTTTCTTT. The full variable domain, with the rest looked up from reference TRBV2 and TRBJ1-1, is EPEVTQTPSHQVTQMGQEVILRCVPISNHLYFYWYRQILGQKVEFLVSFYNNEISEKSEIFDDQFSVERPDGSNFTLKIRSTKLEDSAMYFCASSEGRGNTEAFFGQGTRLTVV.

The chain is built from TRBV30 and TRBJ1-1; D gene ambiguous. Trimming removed 4 bases at V and 1 base at J, with 7 bases between. The CDR3 loop spans 12 amino acids. Germline V lookup: CDR1 GTSNPN, CDR2 SVGIG (reference sequence). The CDR3 DNA reads TGTGCCTGGAACTCCGAGAACACTGAAGCTTTCTTT. Translating gives CAWNSENTEAFF.

For this clone: Other DNA sequences from this sample encode an identical CDR3 as well. CDR3 DNA sequence: TGTGCCAGCAGTTACTCCGGGACAGGGGACTATGGCTACACCTTC. Protein sequence: CASSYSGTGDYGYTF. This chain connects TRBV6-5 to TRBJ1-2; 10 nucleotides align to TRBD1. Germline CDR1 reads MNHEY; CDR2 reads SVGAGI. V lost 0 bases to trimming and J lost 3 bases; unmatched junction nucleotides: 1. The CDR3 is 15 amino acids.

V is TRBV5-1 and J is TRBJ2-1; 12 nucleotides agree with TRBD2. The trim removed 1 base at V and 9 bases at J, leaving 5 bases unmatched. The CDR3 length is 15 residues. The germline V gene encodes CDR1 SGHRS and CDR2 YFSETQ. As DNA, the CDR3 is TGCGCCAGCAGCTTGTCTAGCGGGGGGGTAGGTGAGCAGTTCTTC. Its protein product is CASSLSSGGVGEQFF.

The rearrangement joins TRBV10-3 to TRBJ1-1, with D tentatively TRBD1 (6 bases). Per the germline V gene, CDR1 is ENHRY and CDR2 is SYGVKD. The V and J ends lost 8 bases and 3 bases respectively, with 13 bases between them. The CDR3 extends over 13 amino acids. CDR3 region: CAIGTGGHTEAFF. DNA of the CDR3: TGTGCCATCGGCACGGGGGGGCACACTGAAGCTTTCTTT.

This sequence joins TRBV7-2 and TRBJ2-3; 7 bases are shared with TRBD1. CDR3 length equals 15 residues. Unmatched junction bases numbered 1, after V lost 0 bases and J lost 1 base. Germline V gene lookup returns CDR1 SGHTA and CDR2 FQGNSA. Here the CDR3 reads CASSLAGGRTDTQYF. The DNA of the CDR3 is TGTGCCAGCAGCTTAGCAGGGGGCCGCACAGATACGCAGTATTTT.

V usage is TRBV19 and J usage is TRBJ1-1; D perhaps matches TRBD1 (6 bases). The V gene's germline CDR1 is LNHDA and CDR2 SQIVND (reference sequence). V was pared by 6 bases and J by 6 bases, with 23 bases between. The CDR3 loop spans 16 amino acids. The CDR3 bases are TGTGCCAGTAGAGATCGGGGGGGCGCGAGAAAGCCTGAAGCTTTCTTT. It yields the protein CASRDRGGARKPEAFF.

The chain uses TRBV11-2 and TRBJ2-1; the match to TRBD2 covers 9 bases. The V segment lost 5 bases and the J segment 10 bases; nucleotides outside the gene matches: 15. The CDR3 loop spans 16 amino acids. Germline CDR1 SGHAT, CDR2 FQNNGV. In DNA form, the CDR3 reads TGTGCCAGCAGCACCTGGACTAGCGCGACATACTTCGAGCAGTTCTTC. Protein sequence: CASSTWTSATYFEQFF.

The rearrangement joins TRBV18 to TRBJ1-1; D is unclear. CDR3 size: 15 residues. Germline CDR1 KGHSH, CDR2 LQKENI. V was pared by 0 bases and J by 2 bases, with 10 bases between. CDR3 DNA: TGTGCCAGCTCACCACCGGTCGGGTATAACACTGAAGCTTTCTTT. This translates into CASSPPVGYNTEAFF.

V gene TRBV10-3 combines with J gene TRBJ1-5; D is unclear. Germline V CDR1 and CDR2: ENHRY, SYGVKD. Trimming shortened V by 0 bases and J by 5 bases, and 2 bases separated the two germline ends. This CDR3 contains 12 residues. The CDR3 DNA sequence: TGTGCCATCAGTGAGTCCGATCAGCCCCAGCATTTT. Its translation is CAISESDQPQHF.

This chain connects TRBV19 to TRBJ1-5, with D maybe TRBD1 (5 bases). Germline lookup yields CDR1 LNHDA and CDR2 SQIVND (reference sequence). The length of the CDR3 is 13 residues. The V end was cut by 2 bases, the J end by 6 bases, with 8 bases between. The CDR3 DNA reads TGTGCCAGTAGTATATCAGGGTCTCAGCCCCAGCATTTT. Its translation is CASSISGSQPQHF. The full variable domain, with the rest looked up from reference TRBV19 and TRBJ1-5, is DGGITQSPKYLFRKEGQNVTLSCEQNLNHDAMYWYRQDPGQGLRLIYYSQIVNDFQKGDIAEGYSVSREKKESFPLTVTSAQKNPTAFYLCASSISGSQPQHFGDGTRLSIL.

The CDR3 bases are TGTGCCAGCAGCACCGATGCGACGATATCTAGGACTGAAGCTTTCTTT. Its translation is CASSTDATISRTEAFF. The chain links TRBV11-2 to TRBJ1-1; D not resolved. CDR3 size: 16 residues. CDR1 SGHAT and CDR2 FQNNGV come from the germline V gene. V lost 5 bases, J lost 5 bases, and 21 bases lay in between.

The rearrangement joins TRBV16 to TRBJ1-5, with TRBD1 matching over 7 bases. The CDR3 loop spans 13 amino acids. Germline V gene lookup returns CDR1 KGHSY and CDR2 FQNENV. Losses at the gene ends were 6 bases for V and 7 bases for J; bases not matched to a gene: 6. The CDR3 DNA sequence: TGTGCCAGCAGTACTAGACAGGGACAGCCCCAGCATTTT. Its protein is CASSTRQGQPQHF.

The chain is built from TRBV11-2 and TRBJ2-1, with 13 nucleotides matching TRBD2. This CDR3 is 16 amino acids long. V was pared by 5 bases and J by 5 bases, with 6 bases of the junction left unmatched. The germline CDR1 and CDR2 sequences are SGHAT and FQNNGV. CDR3: CASSLGTSGTHNEQFF. CDR3 bases: TGTGCCAGCAGCCTAGGGACTAGCGGGACTCACAATGAGCAGTTCTTC.

V and J are TRBV6-5 and TRBJ1-2, with 8 nucleotides matching TRBD1. The V and J ends lost 2 bases and 2 bases, in that order; junction bases with no gene match: 4. CDR1 and CDR2 (germline): MNHEY, SVGAGI. The CDR3 has 15 amino acids. The CDR3 sequence: CASSYVTGGNYGYTF. In nucleotides, the CDR3 is TGTGCCAGCAGTTACGTAACAGGGGGGAACTATGGCTACACCTTC.

The J gene is TRBJ1-1, the V gene TRBV9, with D maybe TRBD1 (5 bases). This CDR3 contains 13 residues. Germline values: CDR1 SGDLS, CDR2 YYNGEE. V shed 2 bases and J shed 4 bases, with 9 bases lying between them. CDR3 DNA: TGTGCCAGCAGCGTTGGGGCAGGCACTGAAGCTTTCTTT. Protein product: CASSVGAGTEAFF.

The chain employs TRBV19 and TRBJ1-1; D unresolved. Germline V lookup: CDR1 LNHDA, CDR2 SQIVND (reference sequence). V shed 6 bases and J shed 4 bases, with 6 bases lying between them. The CDR3 is made up of 11 amino acids. The CDR3 spells CASSQLTEAFF. For the CDR3, the DNA is TGTGCCAGTAGCCAACTCACTGAAGCTTTCTTT.

The CDR3 nucleotides read TGTGCCAGCAGTTTAAGGGAGACAGATACGCAGTATTTT. Protein product: CASSLRETDTQYF. The chain links TRBV27 to TRBJ2-3; D is perhaps TRBD2 (5 bases). V shed 2 bases and J shed 3 bases, with 6 bases lying between them. In germline, CDR1 is MNHEY, CDR2 SMNVEV (reference sequence). The CDR3 spans 13 residues.

The V gene is TRBV11-2, the J gene TRBJ2-2, with 9 bases lining up with TRBD2. The germline gives CDR1 SGHAT, CDR2 FQNNGV. V lost 4 bases to trimming and J lost 7 bases; unmatched junction nucleotides: 1. This CDR3 has 13 residues. The CDR3 spells CASSSLAGGELFF. The CDR3 DNA sequence: TGTGCCAGCAGCTCACTAGCGGGCGGGGAGCTGTTTTTT.

This chain uses TRBV28 with TRBJ2-4; D may be TRBD1 (6 bases). CDR1 MDHEN and CDR2 SYDVKM come from the germline V gene. The CDR3 covers 14 residues. V lost 5 bases, J lost 6 bases, and 14 bases lay in between. CDR3 protein: CASSGQWKRNIQYF. CDR3 DNA: TGTGCCAGCAGTGGACAGTGGAAACGAAACATTCAGTACTTC.